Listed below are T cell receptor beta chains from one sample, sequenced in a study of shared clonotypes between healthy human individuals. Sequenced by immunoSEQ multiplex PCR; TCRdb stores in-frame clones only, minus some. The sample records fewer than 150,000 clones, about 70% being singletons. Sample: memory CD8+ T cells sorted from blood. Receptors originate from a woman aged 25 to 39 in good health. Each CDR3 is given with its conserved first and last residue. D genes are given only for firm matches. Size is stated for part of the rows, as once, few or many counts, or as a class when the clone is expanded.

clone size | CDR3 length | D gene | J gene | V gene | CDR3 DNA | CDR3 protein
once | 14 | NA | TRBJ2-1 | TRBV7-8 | TGTGCCAGCAGACCCAGGGGAGGAGCGGATGAGCAGTTCTTC | CASRPRGGADEQFF
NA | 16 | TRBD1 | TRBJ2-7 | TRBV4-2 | TGTGCCAGCAGCCTGACCGGGACAGGGTCGGTATACGAGCAGTACTTC | CASSLTGTGSVYEQYF
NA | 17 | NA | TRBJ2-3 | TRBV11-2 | TGTGCCAGCAGCTTAGACCCCGGGGGCTCGGGAATGGATACGCAGTATTTT | CASSLDPGGSGMDTQYF
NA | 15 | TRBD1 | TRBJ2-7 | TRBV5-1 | TGCGCCAGCAGCTTGGGGGACAGGGACTTCTACGAGCAGTACTTC | CASSLGDRDFYEQYF
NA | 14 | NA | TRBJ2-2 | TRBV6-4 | TGTGCCAGCAGTGAGGGTGGGAACACCGGGGAGCTGTTTTTT | CASSEGGNTGELFF
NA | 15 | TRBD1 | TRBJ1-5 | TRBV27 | TGTGCCAGCAGTTTCGGGACAGGAGGAAATCAGCCCCAGCATTTT | CASSFGTGGNQPQHF
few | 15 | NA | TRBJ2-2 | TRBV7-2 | TGTGCCAGCAGCTTAGGGTGGGACCAGACCGGGGAGCTGTTTTTT | CASSLGWDQTGELFF
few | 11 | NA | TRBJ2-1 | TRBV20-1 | TGCAGTGCCGGAGATAGCAATGAGCAGTTCTTC | CSAGDSNEQFF
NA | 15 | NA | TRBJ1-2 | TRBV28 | TGTGCCAGCAGTTCCCTAGGCGGGGGCGCCGATGGCTACACCTTC | CASSSLGGGADGYTF
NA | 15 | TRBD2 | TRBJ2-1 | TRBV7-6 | TGTGCCAGCAGCTTACTATCCGGGAGGGAGGGCGAGCAGTTCTTC | CASSLLSGREGEQFF
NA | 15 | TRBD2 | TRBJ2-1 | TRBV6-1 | TGTGCCAGCAGTGATCGGACTAGCGGGATCAATGAGCAGTTCTTC | CASSDRTSGINEQFF
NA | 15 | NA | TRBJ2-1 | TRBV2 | TGTGCCAGCAGTGAAGGACAGACAAGCTACAATGAGCAGTTCTTC | CASSEGQTSYNEQFF
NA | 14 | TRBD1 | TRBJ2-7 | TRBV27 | TGTGCCAGCAGTCCGGGACAGGGTAGGTACGAGCAGTACTTC | CASSPGQGRYEQYF
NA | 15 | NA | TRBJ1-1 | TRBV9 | TGTGCCAGCAGCCTGACCGGGACCCCGGTTACTGAAGCTTTCTTT | CASSLTGTPVTEAFF
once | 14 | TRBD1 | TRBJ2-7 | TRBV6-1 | TGTGCCAGCAGACAGGGGGTAGGGTCCTACGAGCAGTACTTC | CASRQGVGSYEQYF
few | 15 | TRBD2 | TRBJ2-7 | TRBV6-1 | TGTGCCAGCACCACTATGGCGGGAGACGCGAACGAGCAGTACTTC | CASTTMAGDANEQYF
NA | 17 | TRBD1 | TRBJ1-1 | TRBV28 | TGTGCCAGCAGTTTAGGGGGACAGGTCATTATGAACACTGAAGCTTTCTTT | CASSLGGQVIMNTEAFF
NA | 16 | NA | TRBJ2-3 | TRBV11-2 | TGTGCCAGCAGCTTCGGGGGCCCAGCGGGAACAGATACGCAGTATTTT | CASSFGGPAGTDTQYF
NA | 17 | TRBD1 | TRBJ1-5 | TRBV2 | TGTGCCAGCTCCCTCGGGGGGACAGCTTATAGCAATCAGCCCCAGCATTTT | CASSLGGTAYSNQPQHF
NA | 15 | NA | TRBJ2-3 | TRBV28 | NA | CASSFGPGRTDTQYF
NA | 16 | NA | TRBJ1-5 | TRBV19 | TGTGCCAGTAGTATAAGGGGCCCACAGAACAATCAGCCCCAGCATTTT | CASSIRGPQNNQPQHF
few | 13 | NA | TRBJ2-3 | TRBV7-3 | TGTGCCAGCAGTGTGGGACGGTCAGATACGCAGTATTTT | CASSVGRSDTQYF
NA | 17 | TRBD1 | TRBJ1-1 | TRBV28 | TGTGCCAGCAGTCCATACTTCAGGGGGCCATGCAGCACTGAAGCTTTCTTT | CASSPYFRGPCSTEAFF
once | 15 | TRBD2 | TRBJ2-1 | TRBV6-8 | TGTGCCAGCAGTTACCGGGACTACCTCTACAATGAGCAGTTCTTC | CASSYRDYLYNEQFF
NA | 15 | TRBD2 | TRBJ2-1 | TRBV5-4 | TGTGCCAGCAGCTTGGAACTGGGGACTAGCGGTGAGCAGTTCTTC | CASSLELGTSGEQFF
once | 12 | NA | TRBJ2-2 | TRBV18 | TGTGCCAGCTCGCCCCCCCTCGGGGAGCTGTTTTTT | CASSPPLGELFF
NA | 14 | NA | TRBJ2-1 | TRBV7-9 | TGTGCCAGCAGCCAACCGGGAAACCGCAATGAGCAGTTCTTC | CASSQPGNRNEQFF
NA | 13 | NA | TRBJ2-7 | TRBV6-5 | TGTGCCAGCGGGGCTAGCGAATACTACGAGCAGTACTTC | CASGASEYYEQYF
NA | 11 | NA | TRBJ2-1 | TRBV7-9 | TGTGCCAGCGTTTCCTACAATGAGCAGTTCTTC | CASVSYNEQFF
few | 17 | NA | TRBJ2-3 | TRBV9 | TGTGCCAGCAGCGTAGAGGGATACCAAGGGCACACAGATACGCAGTATTTT | CASSVEGYQGHTDTQYF
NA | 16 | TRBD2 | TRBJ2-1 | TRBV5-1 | TGCGCCAGCAGCTTGATCCCTAGCGGTGCCTACAATGAGCAGTTCTTC | CASSLIPSGAYNEQFF
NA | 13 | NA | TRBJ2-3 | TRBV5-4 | TGTGCCAGCAGCTTGGCAGGCACAGATACGCAGTATTTT | CASSLAGTDTQYF
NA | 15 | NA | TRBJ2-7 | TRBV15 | TGTGCCACCAGCAGTCCTTATGCCCCGAGTTACGAGCAGTACTTC | CATSSPYAPSYEQYF
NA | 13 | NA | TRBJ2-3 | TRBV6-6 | TGTGCCAGCGCGGGAACCAGCACAGATACGCAGTATTTT | CASAGTSTDTQYF
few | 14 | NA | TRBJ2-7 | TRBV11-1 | TGTGCCAGCAGCTTTCTGCTGGGGAACTACGAGCAGTACTTC | CASSFLLGNYEQYF
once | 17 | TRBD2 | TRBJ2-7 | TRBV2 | TGTGCCAGCGGAACCTTGGCGAGACTAGCGGGACCCTACGAGCAGTACTTC | CASGTLARLAGPYEQYF
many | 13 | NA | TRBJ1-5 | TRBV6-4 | TGTGCCAGCAGTGAGGGTAGCAATCAGCCCCAGCATTTT | CASSEGSNQPQHF
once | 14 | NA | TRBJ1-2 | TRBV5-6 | TGTGCCAGCAGCCCTCCATATCCCAAGATCGGAGATCTTTTC | CASSPPYPKIGDLF
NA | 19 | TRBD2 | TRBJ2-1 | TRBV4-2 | TGTGCCAGCAGCCAAGGGGTATGGCGGGGGGAACGGAATTACAATGAGCAGTTCTTC | CASSQGVWRGERNYNEQFF
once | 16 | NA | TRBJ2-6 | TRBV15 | TGTGCCACCAGCAGAGATCCGGACTCTGGGGCCAACGTCCTGACTTTC | CATSRDPDSGANVLTF
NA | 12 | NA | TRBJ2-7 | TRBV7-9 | TGTGCCAGCAGCTTCTCCCGAGACGAGCAGTACTTC | CASSFSRDEQYF
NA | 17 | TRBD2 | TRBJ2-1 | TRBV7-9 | TGTGCCAGCAGCCTAACTAGCGGGGGCCGCCAGGACGCTGAGCAGTTCTTC | CASSLTSGGRQDAEQFF
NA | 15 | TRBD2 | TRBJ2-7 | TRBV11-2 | TGTGCCAGCAGCTCCAGAGATAGCGGGAGCTACGAGCAGTACTTC | CASSSRDSGSYEQYF
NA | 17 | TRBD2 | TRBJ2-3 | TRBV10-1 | TGCGCCAGCAGTGGGGGAGGACTAGCGGGAACCACAGATACGCAGTATTTT | CASSGGGLAGTTDTQYF
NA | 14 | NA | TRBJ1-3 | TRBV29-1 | TGCAGCGTTGAGGACCGAAACTCTGGAAACACCATATATTTT | CSVEDRNSGNTIYF
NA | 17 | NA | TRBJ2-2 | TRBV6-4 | TGTGCCAGCAGTGAAGCAGCCGGAAGCCATCACACCGGGGAGCTGTTTTTT | CASSEAAGSHHTGELFF
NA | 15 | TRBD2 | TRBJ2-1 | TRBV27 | TGTGCCAGCAGTCGACGGGAGGGTTCCTACAATGAGCAGTTCTTC | CASSRREGSYNEQFF
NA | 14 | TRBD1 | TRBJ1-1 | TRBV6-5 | TGTGCCAGCAGCCAAGGACAGGGAAACACTGAAGCTTTCTTT | CASSQGQGNTEAFF
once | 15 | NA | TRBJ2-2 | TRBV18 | TGTGCCAGCTCACCACCGCGACTGAGCACCGGGGAGCTGTTTTTT | CASSPPRLSTGELFF